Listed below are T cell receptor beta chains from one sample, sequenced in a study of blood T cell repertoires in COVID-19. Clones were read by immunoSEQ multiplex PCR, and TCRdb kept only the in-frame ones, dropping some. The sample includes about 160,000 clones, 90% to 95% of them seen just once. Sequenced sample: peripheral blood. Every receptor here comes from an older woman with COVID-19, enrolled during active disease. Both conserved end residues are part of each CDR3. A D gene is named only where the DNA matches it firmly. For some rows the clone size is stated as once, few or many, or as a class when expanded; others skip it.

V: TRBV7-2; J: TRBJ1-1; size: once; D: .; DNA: TGTGCCAGCAGCTTAGATGTGGCGAACACTGAAGCTTTCTTT; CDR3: CASSLDVANTEAFF
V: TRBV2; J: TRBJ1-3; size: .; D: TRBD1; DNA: TGTGCCAGCAGCAACGACAGGGGGCGAGACACCATATATTTT; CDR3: CASSNDRGRDTIYF
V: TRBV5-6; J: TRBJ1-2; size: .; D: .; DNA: TGTGCCAGCAGCTCAATGGGGGGCTATGGCTACACCTTC; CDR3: CASSSMGGYGYTF
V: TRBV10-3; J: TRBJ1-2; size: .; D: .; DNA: TGTGCCATCAGTGTTGGGCGGGCAGAGACCTCGAGGGATAACTATGGCTACACCTTC; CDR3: CAISVGRAETSRDNYGYTF
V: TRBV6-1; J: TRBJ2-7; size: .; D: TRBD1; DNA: TGTGCCAGCAGTGGGGACAGGGGGCGCATAAGGGTCGAGCAGTACTTC; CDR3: CASSGDRGRIRVEQYF
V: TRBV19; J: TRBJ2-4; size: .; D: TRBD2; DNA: TGTGCCAGTAGTATTCGAGCTCGGGAGGGGGCCAAAAACATTCAGTACTTC; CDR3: CASSIRAREGAKNIQYF
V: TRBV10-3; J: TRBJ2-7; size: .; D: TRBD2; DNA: TGTGCCATCAGGTCTAGCGGGGGGACCCCCTACTACGAGCAGTACTTC; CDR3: CAIRSSGGTPYYEQYF
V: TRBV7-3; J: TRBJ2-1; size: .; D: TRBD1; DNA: TGTGCCAGCAGTTCTGACAGGGCGGACAATGAGCAGTTCTTC; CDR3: CASSSDRADNEQFF
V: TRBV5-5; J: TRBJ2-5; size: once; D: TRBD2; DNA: TGTGCCAGCAGCCCCCTAGCGGGGGGGCAAGAGACCCAGTACTTC; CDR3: CASSPLAGGQETQYF
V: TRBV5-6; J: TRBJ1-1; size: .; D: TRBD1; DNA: TGTGCCAGCAGCTCTCCCGACAGGGGGCGGGAAGCTTTCTTT; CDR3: CASSSPDRGREAFF
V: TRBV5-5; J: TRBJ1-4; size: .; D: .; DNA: TGTGCCAGCAGCCCGCCAGGAACAGGGATCCTTGAAAAACTGTTTTTT; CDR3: CASSPPGTGILEKLFF
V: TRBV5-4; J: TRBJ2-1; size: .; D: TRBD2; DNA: TGTGCCAGCAGCTTGGCGCGGGGGGCCCGTTCTTCCTACAATGAGCAGTTCTTC; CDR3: CASSLARGARSSYNEQFF
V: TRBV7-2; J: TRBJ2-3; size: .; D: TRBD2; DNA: TGTGCCAGCAGCGTCCTAGCGGGGGGCGCAGATACGCAGTATTTT; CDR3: CASSVLAGGADTQYF
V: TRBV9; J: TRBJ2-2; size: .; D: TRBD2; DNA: TGTGCCAGCAGGGGACTAGCGGGGGGCACGAACACCGGGGAGCTGTTTTTT; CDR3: CASRGLAGGTNTGELFF
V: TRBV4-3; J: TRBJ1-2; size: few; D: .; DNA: TGCGCCAGCAGCCAAGTCCGGAGTTTGGTGGTGGGTTTTGGAGGCTACACCTTC; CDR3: CASSQVRSLVVGFGGYTF
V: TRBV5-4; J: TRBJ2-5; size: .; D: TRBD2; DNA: TGTGCCAGCAGCTTGGTTGGGGGGGGAGAGACCCAGTACTTC; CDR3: CASSLVGGGETQYF
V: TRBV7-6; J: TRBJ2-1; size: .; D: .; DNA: TGTGCCAGCAGCTTATCTAGATACAATGAGCAGTTCTTC; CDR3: CASSLSRYNEQFF
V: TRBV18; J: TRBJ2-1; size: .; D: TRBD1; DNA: TGTGCCAGCTCACAGGGACAGGGCAGCTACAATGAGCAGTTCTTC; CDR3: CASSQGQGSYNEQFF
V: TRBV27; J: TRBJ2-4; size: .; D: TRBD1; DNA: TGTGCCAGCATCAACAGGGGGTTAGCCAAAAACATTCAGTACTTC; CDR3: CASINRGLAKNIQYF
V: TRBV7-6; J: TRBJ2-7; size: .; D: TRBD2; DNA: TGTGCCAGCAGCTTAGTGGGCCGGGGCGGGGGGGCCCACGAGCAGTACTTC; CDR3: CASSLVGRGGGAHEQYF
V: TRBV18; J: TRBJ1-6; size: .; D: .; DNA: TGTGCCAGCTCACTTCGACAAAGAGGGCTGGATTCACCCCTCCACTTT; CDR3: CASSLRQRGLDSPLHF
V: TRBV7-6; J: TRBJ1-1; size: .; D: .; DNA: TGTGCCAGCAGCCCCGGCGGTATGAACACTGAAGCTTTCTTT; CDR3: CASSPGGMNTEAFF
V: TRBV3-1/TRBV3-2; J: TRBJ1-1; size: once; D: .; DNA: TGTGCCAGCAGCCAGAGACCGGGAACGAACACTGAAGCTTTCTTT; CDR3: CASSQRPGTNTEAFF
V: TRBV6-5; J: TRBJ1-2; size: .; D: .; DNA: TGTGCCAGCAGAAGGGACATTCGGTATGGCTACACCTTC; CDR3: CASRRDIRYGYTF
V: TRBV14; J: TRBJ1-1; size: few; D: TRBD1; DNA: TGTGCCAGCAGCCAGTACTCCGGGACAGGGGGCAACACTGAAGCTTTCTTT; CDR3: CASSQYSGTGGNTEAFF
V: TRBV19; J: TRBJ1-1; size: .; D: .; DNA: TGTGCCAGTAGTGCCGGGTCAGAAGCTTTCTTT; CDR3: CASSAGSEAFF
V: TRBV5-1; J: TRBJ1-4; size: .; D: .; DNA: TGCGCCAGCAGCTTGGCCGGGGGAGGGGATGAAAAACTGTTTTTT; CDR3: CASSLAGGGDEKLFF
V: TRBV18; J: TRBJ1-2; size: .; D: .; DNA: TGTGCCAGCTCACCTACTATCCACAGGGTTAACTATGGCTACACCTTC; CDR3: CASSPTIHRVNYGYTF
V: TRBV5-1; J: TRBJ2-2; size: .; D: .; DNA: TGCGCCAGCAGCTTTGACACCACGAACACCGGGGAGCTGTTTTTT; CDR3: CASSFDTTNTGELFF
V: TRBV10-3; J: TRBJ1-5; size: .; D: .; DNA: TGTGCCACCATGACCGGGGAGGATCGTCAGCCCCAGCATTTT; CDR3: CATMTGEDRQPQHF
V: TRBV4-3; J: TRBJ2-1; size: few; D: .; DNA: TGCGCCAGCAGCCAAGATGGGCAGGCGACCTACAATGAGCAGTTCTTC; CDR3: CASSQDGQATYNEQFF
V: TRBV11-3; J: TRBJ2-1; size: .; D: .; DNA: TGTGCCAGCAGCCCGGGCTGGGCGGGGCCTTACAATGAGCAGTTCTTC; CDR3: CASSPGWAGPYNEQFF
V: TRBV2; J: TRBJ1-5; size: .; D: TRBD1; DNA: TGTGCCAGCAGTGAGATGGACAGGGCCGGTCAGCCCCAGCATTTT; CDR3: CASSEMDRAGQPQHF
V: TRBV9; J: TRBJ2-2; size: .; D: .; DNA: TGTGCCAGCAGCGTATTAGGTGGAGCCGCCACCGGGGAGCTGTTTTTT; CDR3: CASSVLGGAATGELFF
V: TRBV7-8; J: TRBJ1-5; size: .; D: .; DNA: TGTGCCAGCAGCTTAGCGGCCGAAAATCAGCCCCAGCATTTT; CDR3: CASSLAAENQPQHF
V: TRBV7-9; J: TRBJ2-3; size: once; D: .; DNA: TGTGCCAGCAGCTTTTACACAGATACGCAGTATTTT; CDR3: CASSFYTDTQYF
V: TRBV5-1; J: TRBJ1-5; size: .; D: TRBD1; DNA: TGCGCCAGCAGCCCAACAGGGGGCAATCAGCCCCAGCATTTT; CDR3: CASSPTGGNQPQHF
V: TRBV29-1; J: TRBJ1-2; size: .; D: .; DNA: TGCAGCGTTGACCCGACAGAAAACTATGGCTACACCTTC; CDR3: CSVDPTENYGYTF
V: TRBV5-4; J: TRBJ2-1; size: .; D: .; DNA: TGTGCCAGCAGCAAACAGATATCAGGGCACAATGAGCAGTTCTTC; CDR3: CASSKQISGHNEQFF
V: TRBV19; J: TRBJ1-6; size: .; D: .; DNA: TGTGCCAGTAGTCAGGGTGATAACTATAATTCACCCCTCCACTTT; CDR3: CASSQGDNYNSPLHF
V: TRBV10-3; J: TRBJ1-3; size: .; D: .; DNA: TGTGCCATCAGGCCAGGGCTCGACTCTGGAAACACCATATATTTT; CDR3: CAIRPGLDSGNTIYF
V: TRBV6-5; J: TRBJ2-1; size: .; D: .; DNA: TGTGCCAGCAGTTACGGGGGGGGGCAATATGAGCAGTTCTTC; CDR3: CASSYGGGQYEQFF
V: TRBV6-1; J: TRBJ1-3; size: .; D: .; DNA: TGTGCCAGCAGTGATCAAGGGGCTAGCTCTGGAAACACCATATATTTT; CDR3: CASSDQGASSGNTIYF
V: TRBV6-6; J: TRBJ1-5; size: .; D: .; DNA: TGTGCCAGCACCCAGACAGGTGCCGCAGGGCAGCCCCAGCATTTT; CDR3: CASTQTGAAGQPQHF
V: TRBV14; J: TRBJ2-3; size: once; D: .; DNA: TGTGCCAGCAGCCAAGAAATATGGGGCGCAGATACGCAGTATTTT; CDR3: CASSQEIWGADTQYF
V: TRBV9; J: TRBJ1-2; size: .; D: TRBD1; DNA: TGTGCCAGCAGCCCTCAACTGGACAGGGATGGTGGCTACACCTTC; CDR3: CASSPQLDRDGGYTF
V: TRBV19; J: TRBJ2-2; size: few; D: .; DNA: TGTGCCAGTAGTGCTGGACAGAGGATGGGGGAGCTGTTTTTT; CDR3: CASSAGQRMGELFF
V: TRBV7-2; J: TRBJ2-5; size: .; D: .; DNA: TGTGCCAGCAGCCCACTGAACCGAGCCCAGTACTTC; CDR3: CASSPLNRAQYF
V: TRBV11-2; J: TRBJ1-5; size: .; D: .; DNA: TGTGCCAGCAGCTTAGAAGGCAGGGTCAATCAGCCCCAGCATTTT; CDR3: CASSLEGRVNQPQHF
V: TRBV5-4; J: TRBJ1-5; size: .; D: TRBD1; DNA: TGTGCCAGCAGCAGTGGACAGGGCGATCAGCCCCAGCATTTT; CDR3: CASSSGQGDQPQHF
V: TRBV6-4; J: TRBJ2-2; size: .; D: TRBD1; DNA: TGTGCCAGCAGTACAGGGGTGGACACCGGGGAGCTGTTTTTT; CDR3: CASSTGVDTGELFF